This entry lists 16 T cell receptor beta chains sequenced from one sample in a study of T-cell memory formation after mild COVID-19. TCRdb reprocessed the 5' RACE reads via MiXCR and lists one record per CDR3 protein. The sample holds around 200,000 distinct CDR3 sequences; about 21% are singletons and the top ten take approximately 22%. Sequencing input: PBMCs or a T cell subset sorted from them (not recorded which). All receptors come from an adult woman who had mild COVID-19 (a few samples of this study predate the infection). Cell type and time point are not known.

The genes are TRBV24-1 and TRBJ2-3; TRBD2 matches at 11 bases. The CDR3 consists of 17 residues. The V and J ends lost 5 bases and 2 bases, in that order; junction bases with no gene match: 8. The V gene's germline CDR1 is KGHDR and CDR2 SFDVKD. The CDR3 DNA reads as TGTGCCACCAGTGCTAGCGGGGGGCTTAAATTCACAGATACGCAGTATTTT. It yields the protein CATSASGGLKFTDTQYF.

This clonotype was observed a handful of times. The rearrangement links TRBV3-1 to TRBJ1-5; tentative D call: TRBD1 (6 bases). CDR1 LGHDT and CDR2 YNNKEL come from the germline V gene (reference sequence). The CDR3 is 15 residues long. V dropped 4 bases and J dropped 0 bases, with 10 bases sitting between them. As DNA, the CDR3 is TGTGCCAGCAGCCGTACAGGGTATAGCAATCAGCCCCAGCATTTT. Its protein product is CASSRTGYSNQPQHF.

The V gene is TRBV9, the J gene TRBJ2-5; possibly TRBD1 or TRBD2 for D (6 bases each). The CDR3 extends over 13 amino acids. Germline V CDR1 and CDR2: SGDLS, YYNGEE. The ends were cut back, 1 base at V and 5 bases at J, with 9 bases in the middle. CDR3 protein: CASSVSGGETQYF. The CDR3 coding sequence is TGTGCCAGCAGCGTATCCGGGGGCGAGACCCAGTACTTC.

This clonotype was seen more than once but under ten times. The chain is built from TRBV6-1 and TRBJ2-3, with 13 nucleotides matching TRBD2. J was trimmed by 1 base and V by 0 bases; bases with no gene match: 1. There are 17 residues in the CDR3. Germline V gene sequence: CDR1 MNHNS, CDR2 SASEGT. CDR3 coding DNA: TGTGCCAGCAGTGAAGCTGGGACTAGCGGGGGCACAGATACGCAGTATTTT. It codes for CASSEAGTSGGTDTQYF.

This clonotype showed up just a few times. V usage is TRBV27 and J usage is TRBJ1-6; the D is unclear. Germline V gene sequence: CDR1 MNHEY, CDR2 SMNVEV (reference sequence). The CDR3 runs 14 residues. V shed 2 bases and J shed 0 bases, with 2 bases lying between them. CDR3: CASSLTSYNSPLHF. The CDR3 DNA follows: TGTGCCAGCAGTTTAACCTCCTATAATTCACCCCTCCACTTT.

CDR3 loop: CASSRGQGAGWTEAFF. The CDR3, as DNA: TGTGCCAGCAGCCGTGGACAGGGGGCGGGTTGGACTGAAGCTTTCTTT. This chain links TRBV7-2 with TRBJ1-1; the match to TRBD1 covers 11 bases. V lost 5 bases to trimming and J lost 5 bases; unmatched junction nucleotides: 10. This CDR3 is 16 amino acids long. From germline, CDR1 is SGHTA and CDR2 FQGNSA.

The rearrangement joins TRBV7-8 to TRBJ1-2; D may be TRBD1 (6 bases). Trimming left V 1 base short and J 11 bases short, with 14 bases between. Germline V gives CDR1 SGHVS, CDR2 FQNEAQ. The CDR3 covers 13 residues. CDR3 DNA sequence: TGTGCCAGCAGCTTAGTCCCGGACAGCGAGTACACCTTC. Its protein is CASSLVPDSEYTF.

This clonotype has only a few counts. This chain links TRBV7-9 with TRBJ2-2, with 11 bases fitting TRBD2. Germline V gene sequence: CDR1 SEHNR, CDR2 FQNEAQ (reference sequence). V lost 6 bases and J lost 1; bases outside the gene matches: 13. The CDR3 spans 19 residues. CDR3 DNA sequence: TGTGCCAGCAGTTCGCCCGACCCGGGACTAGCGGTGAACACCGGGGAGCTGTTTTTT. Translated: CASSSPDPGLAVNTGELFF. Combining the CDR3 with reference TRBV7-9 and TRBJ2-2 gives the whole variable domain DTGVSQNPRHKITKRGQNVTFRCDPISEHNRLYWYRQTLGQGPEFLTYFQNEAQLEKSRLLSDRFSAERPKGSFSTLEIQRTEQGDSAMYLCASSSPDPGLAVNTGELFFGEGSRLTVL.

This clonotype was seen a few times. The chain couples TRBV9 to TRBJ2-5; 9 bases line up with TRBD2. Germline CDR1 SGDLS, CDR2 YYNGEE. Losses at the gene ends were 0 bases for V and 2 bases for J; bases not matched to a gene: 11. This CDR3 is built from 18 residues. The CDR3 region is CASSVVPGLAVGQETQYF. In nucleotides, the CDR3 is TGTGCCAGCAGCGTAGTTCCGGGACTAGCAGTAGGACAAGAGACCCAGTACTTC.

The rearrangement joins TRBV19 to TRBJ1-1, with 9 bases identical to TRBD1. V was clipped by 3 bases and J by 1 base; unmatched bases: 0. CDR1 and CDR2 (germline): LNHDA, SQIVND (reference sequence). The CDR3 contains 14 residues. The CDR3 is CASSMTGGNTEAFF. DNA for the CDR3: TGTGCCAGTAGTATGACAGGGGGGAACACTGAAGCTTTCTTT.

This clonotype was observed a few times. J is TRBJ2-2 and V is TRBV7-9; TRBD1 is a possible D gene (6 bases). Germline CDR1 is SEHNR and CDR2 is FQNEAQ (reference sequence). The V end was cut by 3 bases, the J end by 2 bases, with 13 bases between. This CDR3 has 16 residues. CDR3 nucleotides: TGTGCCAGCAGCTTCCCGCAGGGGATAAACACCGGGGAGCTGTTTTTT. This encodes CASSFPQGINTGELFF.

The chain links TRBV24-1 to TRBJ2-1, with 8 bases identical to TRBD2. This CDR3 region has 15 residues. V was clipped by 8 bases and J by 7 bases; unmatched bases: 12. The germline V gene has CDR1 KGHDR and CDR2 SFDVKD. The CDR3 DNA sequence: TGTGCCACCAAGGATTCGGGGGGGCTCGTAAATGAGCAGTTCTTC. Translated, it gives CATKDSGGLVNEQFF.

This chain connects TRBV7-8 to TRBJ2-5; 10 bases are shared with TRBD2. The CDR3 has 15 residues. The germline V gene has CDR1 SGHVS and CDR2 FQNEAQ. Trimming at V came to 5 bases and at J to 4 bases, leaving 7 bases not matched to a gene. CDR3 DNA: TGTGCCAGCAGCCCCACAGCGGGGGGGTTAGAGACCCAGTACTTC. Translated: CASSPTAGGLETQYF.

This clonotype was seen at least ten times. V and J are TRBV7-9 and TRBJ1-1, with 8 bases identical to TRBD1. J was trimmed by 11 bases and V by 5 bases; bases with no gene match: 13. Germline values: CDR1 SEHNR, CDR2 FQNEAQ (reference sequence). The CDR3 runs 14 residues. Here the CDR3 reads CASSATRTGTSAFF. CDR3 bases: TGTGCCAGCAGCGCAACCAGGACAGGGACCTCTGCTTTCTTT. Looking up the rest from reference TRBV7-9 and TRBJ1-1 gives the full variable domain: DTGVSQNPRHKITKRGQNVTFRCDPISEHNRLYWYRQTLGQGPEFLTYFQNEAQLEKSRLLSDRFSAERPKGSFSTLEIQRTEQGDSAMYLCASSATRTGTSAFFGQGTRLTVV.

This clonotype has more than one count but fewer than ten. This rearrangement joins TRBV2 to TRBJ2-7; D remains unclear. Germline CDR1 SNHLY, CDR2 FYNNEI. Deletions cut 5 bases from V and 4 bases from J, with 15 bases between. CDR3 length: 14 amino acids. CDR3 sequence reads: CASSYYRDRYEQYF. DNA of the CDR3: TGTGCCAGCAGTTATTACAGAGATCGGTACGAGCAGTACTTC.

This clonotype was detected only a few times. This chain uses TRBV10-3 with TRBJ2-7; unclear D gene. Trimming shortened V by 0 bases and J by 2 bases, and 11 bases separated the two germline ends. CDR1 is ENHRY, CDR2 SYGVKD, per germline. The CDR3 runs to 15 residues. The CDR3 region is CAISESKLVTYEQYF. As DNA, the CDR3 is TGTGCCATCAGTGAGTCTAAGCTTGTAACCTACGAGCAGTACTTC.